A selection of T cell receptor beta chains follows, all from one sample in a study of cytomegalovirus exposure and HLA in healthy donors. Clones were read by immunoSEQ multiplex PCR, and TCRdb kept only the in-frame ones, dropping some. The sample records 150,000 to 170,000 clones, 60% to 85% being singletons. The specimen sequenced was PBMCs. Receptors were obtained from a woman aged 40-49 years in good health and CMV-seronegative. CDR3s include the opening cysteine and the closing phenylalanine or tryptophan.

V gene: TRBV28
CDR3 protein: CASSSGGRGLSYGYTF

V gene: TRBV7-2
CDR3 protein: CASSPPGAYEQYF

V gene: TRBV6-1
CDR3 protein: CASSEAEGSSGNTIYF

V gene: TRBV6-1
CDR3 protein: CASSEILGEYGYTF

V gene: TRBV6-6
CDR3 protein: CASRGQGTNYGYTF

V gene: TRBV5-1
CDR3 protein: CASSLGRQGREKLFF

V gene: TRBV28
CDR3 protein: CASSSSGTGSYGYTF

V gene: TRBV9
CDR3 protein: CASSVGLGDGGYTF

V gene: TRBV6-1
CDR3 protein: CASSEAVEPQYF

V gene: TRBV6-5
CDR3 protein: CASSHWADSNTEAFF

V gene: TRBV28
CDR3 protein: CASTSVPDTGELFF

V gene: TRBV10-3
CDR3 protein: CASSVGTPMNTEAFF

V gene: TRBV28
CDR3 protein: CASSRGTEAFF

V gene: TRBV18
CDR3 protein: CASSLGTENEKLFF

V gene: TRBV10-1
CDR3 protein: CASANPSGNTIYF

V gene: TRBV10-1
CDR3 protein: CASSAQGAETQYF

V gene: TRBV4-2
CDR3 protein: CASSQLSGIQSYNEQFF

V gene: TRBV27
CDR3 protein: CASSFNTNTEAFF

V gene: TRBV6-1
CDR3 protein: CATHLSPGTSYEQYF

V gene: TRBV7-2
CDR3 protein: CASSPWTSGKTDTQYF

V gene: TRBV5-4
CDR3 protein: CASSLGQVRGYTF

V gene: TRBV7-6
CDR3 protein: CASSLSVDRGWDEQYF

V gene: TRBV1
CDR3 protein: CTSSQPDRATNEKLFF

V gene: TRBV15
CDR3 protein: CATSTLSGGNTGELFF

V gene: TRBV5-4
CDR3 protein: CASSLGPAANEKLFF

V gene: TRBV30
CDR3 protein: CAWTRGRGTEAFF

V gene: TRBV10-3
CDR3 protein: CAISATDMGNTIYF

V gene: TRBV28
CDR3 protein: CASSLAGARQETQYF

V gene: TRBV7-2
CDR3 protein: CASSQERRSFEQYF

V gene: TRBV6-6
CDR3 protein: CASSPQGQGVSYEQYF

V gene: TRBV7-8
CDR3 protein: CASSLAGGLSTDTQYF

V gene: TRBV9
CDR3 protein: CASSAIAGGQETQYF

V gene: TRBV29-1
CDR3 protein: CSVGGGSGNTIYF

V gene: TRBV27
CDR3 protein: CASSKGDYGYTF

V gene: TRBV18
CDR3 protein: CASSPNRELNTEAFF

V gene: TRBV19
CDR3 protein: CASSMGQGNQPQHF

V gene: TRBV28
CDR3 protein: CASSLGVGTGPYGYTF

V gene: TRBV7-2
CDR3 protein: CASSFGGGHYNEQFF

V gene: TRBV15
CDR3 protein: CATSRESSRLQPQHF

V gene: TRBV5-1
CDR3 protein: CASSPTRTGPLSGELFF

V gene: TRBV6-5
CDR3 protein: CASRPGTSGSDEQFF

V gene: TRBV2
CDR3 protein: CASNGGGAGNQPQHF

V gene: TRBV18
CDR3 protein: CASSRDRNYGYTF

V gene: TRBV6-5
CDR3 protein: CASSYNIGQREKLFF

V gene: TRBV28
CDR3 protein: CASSSGKSTDTQYF

V gene: TRBV6-1
CDR3 protein: CASSTGGYTF